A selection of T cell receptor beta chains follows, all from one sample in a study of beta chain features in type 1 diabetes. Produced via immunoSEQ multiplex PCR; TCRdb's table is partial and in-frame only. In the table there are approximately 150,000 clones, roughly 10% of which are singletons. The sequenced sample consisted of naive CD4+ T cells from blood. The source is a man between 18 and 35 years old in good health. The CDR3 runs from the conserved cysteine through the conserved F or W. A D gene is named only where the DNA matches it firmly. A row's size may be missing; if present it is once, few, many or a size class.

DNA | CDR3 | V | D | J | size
TGTGCCAGCAGTGATGCCTCAGGGGGCCCCTACGAGCAGTACTTC | CASSDASGGPYEQYF | TRBV25-1 | TRBD1 | TRBJ2-7 | few
TGTGCCAGCAGTTACAGGGCAAGGGGGGGAGGAGATACGCAGTATTTT | CASSYRARGGGDTQYF | TRBV6-5 | NA | TRBJ2-3 | NA
TGTGCCTGGAGTAGGGAGGGGCTCCTAGTTGAAAAACTGTTTTTT | CAWSREGLLVEKLFF | TRBV30 | NA | TRBJ1-4 | few
TGTGCCAGCAGTACTAGCGGGGGGGGCGGAGAGACCCAGTACTTC | CASSTSGGGGETQYF | TRBV7-2 | TRBD2 | TRBJ2-5 | NA
TGTGCCAGCAGTACAATTCTAGCGGGGGGGGCCGAGCAGTACTTC | CASSTILAGGAEQYF | TRBV28 | TRBD2 | TRBJ2-7 | NA
TGCGCCAGCAGGACGATCAGGGCGAGTCGGTTGGACACTGAAGCTTTCTTT | CASRTIRASRLDTEAFF | TRBV4-1 | NA | TRBJ1-1 | NA
TGTGCCAGCTCACCCGGACAGGGGAATCAGCCCCAGCATTTT | CASSPGQGNQPQHF | TRBV18 | TRBD1 | TRBJ1-5 | NA
TGCGCCAGCAGCACCACAGGGGGAACTAACTATGGCTACACCTTC | CASSTTGGTNYGYTF | TRBV5-1 | TRBD1 | TRBJ1-2 | few
TGTGCCAGCAGAGAGGACAGGCCTAGCAATCAGCCCCAGCATTTT | CASREDRPSNQPQHF | TRBV2 | TRBD1 | TRBJ1-5 | NA
TGTGCCAGCACACGACAGGGTCTAGCCAAAAACATTCAGTACTTC | CASTRQGLAKNIQYF | TRBV7-2 | TRBD1 | TRBJ2-4 | NA
TGTGCCAGCAGTTGGGCAGCCTATGGCTACACCTTC | CASSWAAYGYTF | TRBV28 | NA | TRBJ1-2 | NA
TGTGCCAGCAGTTTCGGGACAGTTAATCAGCCCCAGCATTTT | CASSFGTVNQPQHF | TRBV28 | TRBD1 | TRBJ1-5 | many
TGCGCCAGCAGCTTGCCGAGCTATGGCTACACCTTC | CASSLPSYGYTF | TRBV5-1 | NA | TRBJ1-2 | NA
TGTGCCAGCTCACCCATACAGGGTACCAGGGAGACCCAGTACTTC | CASSPIQGTRETQYF | TRBV18 | NA | TRBJ2-5 | NA
TGTGCCAGCAGCTTGCGGGGACAGGGCGGCTCCGGCCTCTACGAGCAGTACTTC | CASSLRGQGGSGLYEQYF | TRBV7-9 | TRBD1 | TRBJ2-7 | few
TGTGCCAGCAGCCCCCGCGGTGATGAAAAACTGTTTTTT | CASSPRGDEKLFF | TRBV7-9 | NA | TRBJ1-4 | few
TGTGCCAGCAGTAAGGGGGCCACTGAAGCTTTCTTT | CASSKGATEAFF | TRBV11-3 | TRBD1 | TRBJ1-1 | few
TGTGCCACCAGCAGAGAGGCTAGCGGGAGGAGCACAGATACGCAGTATTTT | CATSREASGRSTDTQYF | TRBV15 | TRBD2 | TRBJ2-3 | NA
TGTGCCAGTAGTATCCCGAGCGGGGGTACAGATACGCAGTATTTT | CASSIPSGGTDTQYF | TRBV19 | TRBD2 | TRBJ2-3 | NA